These 19 T cell receptor beta chains were sequenced from one sample in a study of blood T cells in healthy people across ages. Alongside a J-beta primer mix, a sample-barcoded 5' primer served in a second PCR lasting roughly 6 to 12 cycles. TCRdb itself ran the 5' RACE reads through MiXCR, one entry per CDR3 protein. This sample yields about 1.4 million distinct CDR3 sequences, of which 59% are seen a single time; 5% to 7% belongs to the top ten. The sequenced sample was blood. Receptors originate from a man aged 18-30 years in good health.

The rearrangement joins TRBV6-2 or TRBV6-3 to TRBJ2-7; D uncertain. The ends were cut back, 5 bases at V and 2 bases at J, with 7 bases in the middle. This CDR3 spans 12 amino acids. The germline V gene has CDR1 MNHEY and CDR2 SVGEGT. The CDR3 region has the DNA TGTGCCAGCAGTGACAAGACCTACGAGCAGTACTTC. Translated, it gives CASSDKTYEQYF.

The chain has TRBV11-2 and TRBJ1-1; D gene uncertain. Trimming shortened V by 1 base and J by 1 base, and 16 bases separated the two germline ends. Germline-derived CDR1 and CDR2 are SGHAT and FQNNGV. The CDR3 length is 17 residues. The CDR3 DNA reads TGTGCCAGCAGCTTAGCAAGGCGAACCGAGCGGAACACTGAAGCTTTCTTT. Translating it yields CASSLARRTERNTEAFF. Supplemented by reference TRBV11-2 and TRBJ1-1, the full variable domain reads EAGVAQSPRYKIIEKRQSVAFWCNPISGHATLYWYQQILGQGPKLLIQFQNNGVVDDSQLPKDRFSAERLKGVDSTLKIQPAKLEDSAVYLCASSLARRTERNTEAFFGQGTRLTVV.

Only one count was recorded for this clonotype. The rearrangement uses TRBV5-1 and TRBJ1-1; a possible D gene is TRBD1 (6 bases). Germline CDR1 reads SGHRS; CDR2 reads YFSETQ. The CDR3 runs to 14 residues. V lost 5 bases to trimming and J lost 0 bases, with 11 bases between them. The CDR3 region is CASREGGMNTEAFF. The CDR3 nucleotides are TGCGCCAGCAGGGAAGGGGGGATGAACACTGAAGCTTTCTTT.

The chain uses TRBV20-1 and TRBJ2-4; no reliable D call. Between the trimmed V and J ends, which lost 3 bases and 14 bases, there was a span of 8 bases. Per germline, CDR1 DFQATT and CDR2 SNEGSKA (reference sequence). CDR3 size: 9 residues. CDR3 nucleotide sequence: TGCAGTGCTAGGGCCTCCGAGTACTTC. It translates to CSARASEYF.

The chain joins TRBV14 to TRBJ2-1; possibly TRBD1 for D (5 bases). V dropped 3 bases and J dropped 11 bases, with 26 bases sitting between them. The CDR3 length is 17 residues. In germline, CDR1 is SGHDN, CDR2 FVKESK. The CDR3 DNA reads TGTGCCAGCAGCCAGGACAACACGCAGGTTGGTACGAATCAGCAGTTCTTC. Residues: CASSQDNTQVGTNQQFF.

This chain joins TRBV4-2 and TRBJ2-1, with TRBD2 matching 8 bases. V lost 0 bases to trimming and J lost 0 bases; unmatched junction nucleotides: 4. Per germline, CDR1 LGHNA and CDR2 YNFKEQ. The CDR3 sequence is 17 residues long. In DNA form, the CDR3 reads TGTGCCAGCAGCCAAGACGCGGGGACTAGCTCCTACAATGAGCAGTTCTTC. Amino acids: CASSQDAGTSSYNEQFF.

This chain joins TRBV7-2 and TRBJ2-7, with D perhaps TRBD2 (6 bases). The DNA end favors TRBJ2-5, so the J call may be wrong. Germline V gene lookup returns CDR1 SGHTA and CDR2 FQGNSA. CDR3 length equals 16 residues. The CDR3: CASSLAGLQGQETQYF. The CDR3 bases are TGTGCCAGCAGCTTAGCGGGACTGCAAGGACAAGAGACCCAGTACTTC.

V and J are TRBV20-1 and TRBJ2-1; 10 nucleotides line up with TRBD2. Looked up from germline, CDR1 is DFQATT and CDR2 is SNEGSKA (reference sequence). The length of the CDR3 is 15 residues. The ends lost 6 bases at V and 4 bases at J; junction bases unmatched: 9. DNA of the CDR3: TGCAGTGCCCATTTCGGACTAGCGGTATACAATGAGCAGTTCTTC. As protein: CSAHFGLAVYNEQFF.

The V and J genes are TRBV27 and TRBJ2-5; D not resolved. Between the trimmed V and J ends, which lost 5 bases and 6 bases, there was a span of 13 bases. The CDR3 consists of 13 residues. From germline, CDR1 is MNHEY and CDR2 SMNVEV (reference sequence). CDR3 protein: CASSVAGLQTQYF. The CDR3 region has the DNA TGTGCCAGCAGTGTGGCCGGTTTACAGACCCAGTACTTC.

This chain joins TRBV4-1 and TRBJ2-6; 8 nucleotides agree with TRBD1. This CDR3 region has 21 residues. The V gene end was trimmed by 0 bases and the J gene end by 2 bases; junction bases not matched to a gene: 15. Germline V lookup: CDR1 MGHRA, CDR2 YSYEKL. This CDR3 is CASSQEAIRQGKIAGANVLTF. As DNA, the CDR3 is TGCGCCAGCAGCCAAGAAGCAATCAGACAGGGGAAAATTGCTGGGGCCAACGTCCTGACTTTC.

V usage is TRBV4-3 and J usage is TRBJ2-7, with D unresolved. CDR1 and CDR2 (germline): LGHNA, YSLEER. The germline V and J ends were trimmed by 2 bases and 3 bases, with 11 bases remaining between them. The CDR3 extends over 14 amino acids. DNA of the CDR3: TGCGCCAGCAGCCAAACTCTGGGAATCTACGAGCAGTACTTC. This codes for CASSQTLGIYEQYF.

The chain couples TRBV10-1 to TRBJ2-7, with 7 bases lining up with TRBD1. The junction had 3 bases not matched to a gene; V was cut back by 5 bases and J by 2 bases. CDR3 size: 13 residues. The germline gives CDR1 WNHNN, CDR2 SYGVQD (reference sequence). The CDR3 loop is CASSKGATYEQYF. For the CDR3, the DNA is TGCGCCAGCAGTAAGGGGGCTACCTACGAGCAGTACTTC.

The chain employs TRBV6-4 and TRBJ2-3, with TRBD2 as a possible D gene (6 bases). CDR1 is MRHNA, CDR2 SNTAGT, per germline. CDR3 length: 13 amino acids. The V end was cut by 3 bases, the J end by 4 bases, with 8 bases between. CDR3 in amino acids: CASSEQRADTQYF. The CDR3 region has the DNA TGTGCCAGCAGTGAACAGCGGGCAGATACGCAGTATTTT.

The chain has TRBV29-1 and TRBJ1-4; tentative D call: TRBD1 (5 bases). V was trimmed by 7 bases and J by 0 bases, leaving 9 bases between them. Germline CDR1 SQVTM, CDR2 ANQGSEA. The CDR3 has 13 residues. DNA for the CDR3: TGCAGCGCGACAGTTTCAACTAATGAAAAACTGTTTTTT. Translating it yields CSATVSTNEKLFF.

This clonotype was picked up a small number of times. The chain's CDR3 is CASSSGGDIGNIQYF. The CDR3 DNA reads as TGTGCCAGCAGTTCGGGGGGTGATATAGGGAACATTCAGTACTTC. The chain combines TRBV27 with TRBJ2-4; 7 bases are a match to TRBD2. The CDR3 covers 15 residues. The junction had 10 bases not matched to a gene; V was cut back by 4 bases and J by 7 bases. In germline, CDR1 is MNHEY, CDR2 SMNVEV (reference sequence).

Remarks on this clonotype: One end of the junction does not line up with germline, which may come from a read error. This chain connects TRBV20-1 to TRBJ2-7, with no clear D. TRBJ2-5 matches the DNA end more closely, so the J call is doubtful. Germline CDR1 and CDR2: DFQATT and SNEGSKA (reference sequence). This CDR3 is built from 13 residues. CDR3 region: CSARGPIGETQYF. For the CDR3, the DNA is TGCAGTGCAAGAGGCCCAATTGGGGAGACCCAGTACTTC.

V usage is TRBV20-1 and J usage is TRBJ2-1, with 7 bases aligning to TRBD2. The junction had 10 bases not matched to a gene; V was cut back by 1 base and J by 4 bases. Per the germline V gene, CDR1 is DFQATT and CDR2 is SNEGSKA (reference sequence). CDR3 size: 16 residues. The CDR3 DNA follows: TGCAGTGCTAGAGCCCTCGGGGGAGGGGCTTACAATGAGCAGTTCTTC. Translation gives CSARALGGGAYNEQFF.

The chain recombines TRBV27 with TRBJ2-4; no reliable D call. The assigned J gene may be wrong: the sequence end matches TRBJ2-7 better. The germline CDR1 and CDR2 sequences are MNHEY and SMNVEV (reference sequence). CDR3 length: 14 amino acids. The CDR3, as DNA: TGTGCCAGCAGTTTATCCCCCCAGGCCTACGAGCAGTACTTC. It yields the protein CASSLSPQAYEQYF.

This clonotype was seen ten or more times. This chain uses TRBV7-2 with TRBJ2-5; 11 nucleotides agree with TRBD2. Germline values: CDR1 SGHTA, CDR2 FQGNSA. CDR3 length equals 16 residues. V shed 3 bases and J 4 bases; nucleotides not matched to a gene: 7. CDR3 in DNA: TGTGCCAGCAGCTTCGGGACTAGCGGTCCGTTAGAGACCCAGTACTTC. This encodes CASSFGTSGPLETQYF.